A single sample is the source of the 15 T cell receptor beta chains below, sequenced in a study of T cell responses to AZD1222 COVID-19 vaccine. The method was immunoSEQ multiplex PCR; TCRdb's version includes in-frame clones alone and lacks a portion of them. The profile shows around 150,000 clones, 88% of them singletons. The sample in question was peripheral blood, obtained on day 0 of AZD1222 vaccination. These receptors were collected from an adult in good health.

This clone was recorded only once. This rearrangement joins TRBV10-3 to TRBJ2-2; weak D call: TRBD2 (6 bases). The ends were cut back, 11 bases at V and 4 bases at J, with 14 bases in the middle. This CDR3 comprises 13 residues. Germline CDR1 reads ENHRY; CDR2 reads SYGVKD. CDR3 bases: TGTGCCTCGCTGCGGGAAGGCACCGGGGAGCTGTTTTTT. It is translated as CASLREGTGELFF.

The gene calls are TRBV7-2 and TRBJ2-5; TRBD1 matches 7 bases. This CDR3 comprises 14 residues. Trimming took 5 bases from V and 3 from J; bases not matched to a gene: 6. Looked up from germline, CDR1 is SGHTA and CDR2 is FQGNSA. The CDR3 loop reads CASSPSDRKETQYF. The CDR3 coding sequence is TGTGCCAGCAGCCCGTCGGACAGGAAAGAGACCCAGTACTTC.

The V gene is TRBV28, the J gene TRBJ1-1; TRBD1 is a possible D gene (5 bases). The CDR3 is 16 amino acids. In germline, CDR1 is MDHEN, CDR2 SYDVKM. Trimming took 6 bases from V and 4 from J, leaving 21 bases between them. For the CDR3, the DNA is TGTGCCAGCAGCCCCTCCTCATGGGGTGGGGGCACTGAAGCTTTCTTT. Residues: CASSPSSWGGGTEAFF.

The chain links TRBV24-1 to TRBJ2-2; D possibly corresponds to TRBD1 (7 bases). Germline CDR1 KGHDR, CDR2 SFDVKD. V lost 4 bases to trimming and J lost 7 bases, with 18 bases between them. This CDR3 has 16 amino acids. The CDR3 is CATSDYLGGGIGELFF. DNA for the CDR3: TGTGCCACCAGTGACTACCTCGGAGGGGGCATCGGGGAGCTGTTTTTT.

The chain carries TRBV5-4 and TRBJ1-2, with 9 bases identical to TRBD1. Germline CDR1 is SGHNT and CDR2 is YYREEE (reference sequence). J gave up 5 bases and V 1 base, and 6 bases lay outside the gene matches. This CDR3 is 15 amino acids long. CDR3 amino acids: CASSLSRTGVYGYTF. CDR3 DNA: TGTGCCAGCAGCTTGTCGCGGACAGGGGTATATGGCTACACCTTC.

The chain couples TRBV30 to TRBJ1-2, with TRBD1 matching 12 bases. In germline, CDR1 is GTSNPN, CDR2 SVGIG (reference sequence). CDR3 length: 12 residues. V was clipped by 5 bases and J by 8 bases; unmatched bases: 3. The CDR3 nucleotides are TGTGCCTGGGGGGACAGGGGGCTGGGCTACACCTTC. Translating it yields CAWGDRGLGYTF.

V gene TRBV6-5 combines with J gene TRBJ1-1; the D gene is possibly TRBD1 (5 bases). Trimming removed 6 bases at V and 1 base at J, with 9 bases between. Germline V gene sequence: CDR1 MNHEY, CDR2 SVGAGI. The CDR3 covers 13 residues. In DNA, the CDR3 is TGTGCCAGCAGCCGCGGACAGAACACTGAAGCTTTCTTT. Translation gives CASSRGQNTEAFF.

The rearrangement joins TRBV10-3 to TRBJ2-3; maybe TRBD2 (6 bases). From germline, CDR1 is ENHRY and CDR2 SYGVKD. Trimming left V 3 bases short and J 0 bases short, with 10 bases between. This CDR3 has 15 amino acids. DNA of the CDR3: TGTGCCATCAGTGACGTAGCGGCTAGCACAGATACGCAGTATTTT. It translates to CAISDVAASTDTQYF.

The V gene is TRBV5-4, the J gene TRBJ1-4; 8 bases are a match to TRBD1. V shed 4 bases and J 8 bases; nucleotides not matched to a gene: 10. The CDR3 is 15 amino acids. Germline V CDR1 and CDR2: SGHNT, YYREEE (reference sequence). The CDR3, as DNA: TGTGCCAGCAGCCCCTCAGGGGGCTTAGGGGAAAAACTGTTTTTT. Protein product: CASSPSGGLGEKLFF. The complete variable domain, with remaining parts taken from reference TRBV5-4 and TRBJ1-4, reads ETGVTQSPTHLIKTRGQQVTLRCSSQSGHNTVSWYQQALGQGPQFIFQYYREEENGRGNFPPRFSGLQFPNYSSELNVNALELDDSALYLCASSPSGGLGEKLFFGSGTQLSVL.

This sequence joins TRBV27 and TRBJ2-7; D may be TRBD1 (5 bases). The CDR3 extends over 13 amino acids. The germline CDR1 and CDR2 sequences are MNHEY and SMNVEV (reference sequence). Trimming shortened V by 7 bases and J by 0 bases, and 10 bases separated the two germline ends. CDR3 bases: TGTGCCAGCAAGGACACGGGCTCCTACGAGCAGTACTTC. This translates into CASKDTGSYEQYF.

The rearrangement links TRBV2 to TRBJ2-2; perhaps TRBD2 as D (5 bases). The CDR3 spans 12 residues. Between the trimmed V and J ends, which lost 8 bases and 7 bases, there was a span of 11 bases. CDR1 and CDR2 from the germline V gene are SNHLY and FYNNEI. Written as DNA, the CDR3 is TGTGCCAGCCGAAGTGGAGGCGGGGAGCTGTTTTTT. It yields the protein CASRSGGGELFF.

The J gene is TRBJ2-2, the V gene TRBV14, with a tentative D call TRBD2 (5 bases). Germline assignment: CDR1 SGHDN and CDR2 FVKESK. Trimming removed 3 bases from V and 5 bases from J, with 25 bases in between. The CDR3 is made up of 19 amino acids. CDR3 nucleotide sequence: TGTGCCAGCAGCCACGGTCAAGGTTCGGGGTACTCTCCGACCGGGGAGCTGTTTTTT. Translating gives CASSHGQGSGYSPTGELFF.

The chain is built from TRBV25-1 and TRBJ1-5, with TRBD1 as a possible D gene (6 bases). The CDR3 spans 14 residues. The germline CDR1 and CDR2 sequences are MGHDK and SYGVNS. Deletions cut 3 bases from V and 10 bases from J, with 16 bases between. In DNA form, the CDR3 reads TGTGCCAGCAGTGAGGGACCGGGGGGCGCACCCCAGCATTTT. It is translated as CASSEGPGGAPQHF.

The J gene is TRBJ2-6, the V gene TRBV4-1; D not certain. The CDR3 has 13 amino acids. Germline values: CDR1 MGHRA, CDR2 YSYEKL. V was pared by 4 bases and J by 4 bases, with 5 bases between. CDR3 residues: CASSPPGANVLTF. CDR3 DNA sequence: TGCGCCAGCAGCCCCCCCGGGGCCAACGTCCTGACTTTC.

The genes are TRBV19 and TRBJ1-5, with D perhaps TRBD1 (5 bases). Per germline, CDR1 LNHDA and CDR2 SQIVND (reference sequence). The CDR3 is made up of 16 amino acids. The germline V and J ends were trimmed by 4 bases and 8 bases, with 21 bases remaining between them. The CDR3 loop is CASSTRSSPSREPQHF. The DNA for the CDR3 is TGTGCCAGTAGTACTCGCTCTAGTCCCTCCAGGGAGCCCCAGCATTTT.